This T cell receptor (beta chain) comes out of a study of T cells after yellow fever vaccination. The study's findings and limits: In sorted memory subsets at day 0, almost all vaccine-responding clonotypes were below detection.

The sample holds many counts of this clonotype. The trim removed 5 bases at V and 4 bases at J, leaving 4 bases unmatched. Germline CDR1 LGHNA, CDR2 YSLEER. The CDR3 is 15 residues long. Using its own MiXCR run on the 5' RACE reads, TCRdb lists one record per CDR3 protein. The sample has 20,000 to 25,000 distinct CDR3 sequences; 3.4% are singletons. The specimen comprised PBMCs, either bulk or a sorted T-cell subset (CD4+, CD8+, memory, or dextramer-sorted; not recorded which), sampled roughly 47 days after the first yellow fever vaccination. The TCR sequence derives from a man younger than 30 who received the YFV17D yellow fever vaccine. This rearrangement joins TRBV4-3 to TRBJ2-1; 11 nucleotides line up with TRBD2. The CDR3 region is CASSFTSGGYNEQFF. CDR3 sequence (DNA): TGCGCCAGCAGCTTCACTAGCGGGGGTTACAATGAGCAGTTCTTC.